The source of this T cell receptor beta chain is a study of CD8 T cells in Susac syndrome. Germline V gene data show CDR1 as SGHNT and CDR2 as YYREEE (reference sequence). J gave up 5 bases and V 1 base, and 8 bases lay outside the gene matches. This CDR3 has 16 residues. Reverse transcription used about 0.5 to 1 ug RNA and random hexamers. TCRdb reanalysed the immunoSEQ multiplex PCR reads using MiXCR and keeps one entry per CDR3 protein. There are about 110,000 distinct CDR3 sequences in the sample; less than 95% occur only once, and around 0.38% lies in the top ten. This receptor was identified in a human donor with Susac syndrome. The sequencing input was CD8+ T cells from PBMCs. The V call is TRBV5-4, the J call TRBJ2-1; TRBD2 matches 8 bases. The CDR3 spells CASSLIGGGNNNEQFF. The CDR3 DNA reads TGTGCCAGCAGCTTGATCGGCGGGGGGAACAACAATGAGCAGTTCTTC.